This TCR beta chain is drawn from a study of T cell repertoires in cytomegalovirus infection. TCRdb recomputed calls from the reads with MiXCR, one row per CDR3 protein. The sample shows 80,000 to 90,000 distinct CDR3 sequences, approximately 45% of them seen only once. V gave up 0 bases and J gave up 5 bases; unmatched junction bases: 5. Germline CDR1 and CDR2: SGHVS and FQNEAQ. The CDR3 extends over 18 amino acids. Notes on the study in general: Identification of carriers of CMV plus the relevant HLA was performed using cumulative public TCR beta family frequency.

This clonotype was counted at least ten times. Antigen unknown. The rearrangement links TRBV7-8 to TRBJ2-1, with 15 positions matching TRBD2. The source is a human donor in good health (CMV status not recorded). Some clones in this sample may be carry-over from other donors' samples. This specimen was CD8+ T cells from cultured PBMCs, taken from culture after CMV antigen stimulation. Here the CDR3 DNA reads TGTGCCAGCAGCTTAGCGCTGAGGACTAGCGGGGGGGACAATGAGCAGTTCTTC. It specifies CASSLALRTSGGDNEQFF. Looking up the rest from reference TRBV7-8 and TRBJ2-1 gives the full variable domain: GAGVSQSPRYKVAKRGQDVALRCDPISGHVSLFWYQQALGQGPEFLTYFQNEAQLDKSGLPSDRFFAERPEGSVSTLKIQRTQQEDSAVYLCASSLALRTSGGDNEQFFGPGTRLTVL.